Shown below are 27 T cell receptor beta chains from a single sample sequenced in a study of blood T cell repertoires in COVID-19. TCRdb's copy holds only in-frame clones and misses some; the assay was immunoSEQ multiplex PCR. This sample has around 300,000 clones; around four fifths occur once, and the top ten carry 4.1%. The sample comprised peripheral blood. The receptor source for this set is a woman aged 50 to 60 with active or convalescent COVID-19.

The V call is TRBV6-5, the J call TRBJ2-7, with 11 bases lining up with TRBD2. Germline V gene data show CDR1 as MNHEY and CDR2 as SVGAGI. V was clipped by 7 bases and J by 2 bases; unmatched bases: 4. This CDR3 is 14 amino acids long. The CDR3 bases are TGTGCCAGCAATATAGCGGGAGGGCCCTACGAGCAGTACTTC. As protein: CASNIAGGPYEQYF.

This clone has only one observation. This sequence joins TRBV11-3 and TRBJ1-6; TRBD1 agrees at 7 bases. The V gene's germline CDR1 is SGHNT and CDR2 YENEEA. J gave up 9 bases and V 5 bases, and 4 bases lay outside the gene matches. The CDR3 extends over 13 amino acids. The CDR3 loop is CASSQTGSSPLHF. The CDR3 DNA sequence: TGTGCCAGCAGCCAGACAGGGTCTTCACCCCTCCACTTT.

J is TRBJ2-7 and V is TRBV25-1; 8 bases are a match to TRBD1. The CDR3 has 13 residues. Germline assignment: CDR1 MGHDK and CDR2 SYGVNS. Trimming removed 3 bases from V and 9 bases from J; junction bases left unmatched: 7. This CDR3 is CASSEGQARGQYF. CDR3 in DNA: TGTGCCAGCAGTGAGGGACAGGCGAGGGGGCAGTACTTC.

A remark on this clone: Relative to the germline gene, one junction end is altered; a read error may explain this. The chain carries TRBV14 and TRBJ1-2; 7 bases agree with TRBD1. Looked up from germline, CDR1 is SGHDN and CDR2 is FVKESK. The CDR3 spans 15 residues. CDR3 in DNA: TGTGCCAGCAGCCAACTAGGACAGGTCTACTACGGCTACACCTTC. It yields the protein CASSQLGQVYYGYTF. Together with reference TRBV14 and TRBJ1-2, the CDR3 gives the full variable domain: EAGVTQFPSHSVIEKGQTVTLRCDPISGHDNLYWYRRVMGKEIKFLLHFVKESKQDESGMPNNRFLAERTGGTYSTLKVQPAELEDSGVYFCASSQLGQVYYGYTFGSGTRLTVV.

The rearrangement links TRBV20-1 to TRBJ1-2, with a possible D match to TRBD1 (5 bases). The V end lost 3 bases, the J end lost 4 bases, and 9 bases lay between the germline ends. CDR1 is DFQATT, CDR2 SNEGSKA, per germline (reference sequence). This CDR3 spans 12 amino acids. This CDR3 reads CSASWGGYGYTF. The CDR3 coding sequence is TGCAGTGCTAGTTGGGGGGGCTATGGCTACACCTTC.

V usage is TRBV11-2 and J usage is TRBJ1-2, with 10 bases lining up with TRBD1. CDR1 and CDR2 from the germline V gene are SGHAT and FQNNGV. The CDR3 runs 17 residues. The ends lost 8 bases at V and 5 bases at J; junction bases unmatched: 17. The CDR3 loop is CASRPVRGQGTNYGYTF. The CDR3 DNA is TGTGCCAGCCGCCCGGTACGGGGACAGGGGACAAATTATGGCTACACCTTC. The full variable domain, its missing parts supplied by reference TRBV11-2 and TRBJ1-2, is EAGVAQSPRYKIIEKRQSVAFWCNPISGHATLYWYQQILGQGPKLLIQFQNNGVVDDSQLPKDRFSAERLKGVDSTLKIQPAKLEDSAVYLCASRPVRGQGTNYGYTFGSGTRLTVV.

The chain combines TRBV6-5 with TRBJ1-2; weak D call: TRBD1 (6 bases). Trimming cost V 6 bases and J 9 bases, with 17 bases left between them. This CDR3 has 13 amino acids. CDR1 MNHEY and CDR2 SVGAGI come from the germline V gene. The CDR3 DNA follows: TGTGCCAGCAGGACACCGGGACAATCGAGCTACACCTTC. Translated, it gives CASRTPGQSSYTF.

The V gene is TRBV7-8, the J gene TRBJ1-2; D possibly corresponds to TRBD1 (6 bases). This CDR3 region has 17 residues. The ends were cut back, 3 bases at V and 0 bases at J, with 17 bases in the middle. CDR1 and CDR2 from the germline V gene are SGHVS and FQNEAQ. As DNA, the CDR3 is TGTGCCAGCAGCTTGCGCCAGGCACGGGACACTAACTATGGCTACACCTTC. Its translation is CASSLRQARDTNYGYTF. The full variable domain, completed using reference TRBV7-8 and TRBJ1-2, is GAGVSQSPRYKVAKRGQDVALRCDPISGHVSLFWYQQALGQGPEFLTYFQNEAQLDKSGLPSDRFFAERPEGSVSTLKIQRTQQEDSAVYLCASSLRQARDTNYGYTFGSGTRLTVV.

The V gene is TRBV6-1, the J gene TRBJ1-5; D gene uncertain. This CDR3 is 16 amino acids long. CDR1 and CDR2 from the germline V gene are MNHNS and SASEGT. V gave up 0 bases and J gave up 3 bases, with 12 bases separating them. The CDR3 sequence: CASSEAFRRTNQPQHF. CDR3 sequence (DNA): TGTGCCAGCAGTGAAGCATTTCGGAGGACCAATCAGCCCCAGCATTTT.

CDR3 DNA: TGCGCCAGCAGCTTGGTGCTAGCGGGAGGGACGCAGTATTTT. This encodes CASSLVLAGGTQYF. The rearrangement joins TRBV5-1 to TRBJ2-3, with 12 bases matching TRBD2. This CDR3 spans 14 amino acids. With 0 bases clipped from V and 9 bases from J, the junction kept 2 bases outside the gene matches. Germline V CDR1 and CDR2: SGHRS, YFSETQ.

The chain is built from TRBV5-1 and TRBJ2-1; possibly TRBD1 for D (6 bases). V was pared by 3 bases and J by 15 bases, with 13 bases between. Germline-derived CDR1 and CDR2 are SGHRS and YFSETQ. The length of the CDR3 is 11 residues. The CDR3 nucleotides are TGCGCCAGCAGCTCCGACAGGACGAGGTTCTTC. Encoded protein: CASSSDRTRFF.

J is TRBJ1-1 and V is TRBV18, with D maybe TRBD1 (6 bases). The CDR3 totals 16 residues. The germline V and J ends were trimmed by 1 base and 0 bases, with 12 bases remaining between them. Germline V gene sequence: CDR1 KGHSH, CDR2 LQKENI. The CDR3 sequence is CASSPLSGQLNTEAFF. For the CDR3, the DNA is TGTGCCAGCTCACCACTTAGTGGACAGCTGAACACTGAAGCTTTCTTT.

The chain combines TRBV6-5 with TRBJ2-7, with D tentatively TRBD2 (6 bases). Germline CDR1 and CDR2: MNHEY and SVGAGI. CDR3 size: 16 residues. Trimming took off 1 base at V and 2 bases at J, with 15 bases between the two ends. DNA of the CDR3: TGTGCCAGCAGTTACTTTCCCCCTAGCGCGACCTACGAGCAGTACTTC. As protein: CASSYFPPSATYEQYF.

The DNA for the CDR3 is TGTGCCCAACCTTGGGGGACAGCTAATGAAAAACTGTTTTTT. It specifies CAQPWGTANEKLFF. This rearrangement joins TRBV3-1 (or the pseudogene TRBV3-2) to TRBJ1-4; 7 bases match TRBD1. The CDR3 spans 14 residues. V lost 11 bases to trimming and J lost 3 bases; unmatched junction nucleotides: 9. CDR1 and CDR2 from the germline V gene are LGHDT and YNNKEL (reference sequence).

V usage is TRBV6-5 and J usage is TRBJ1-1; no clear D gene. This CDR3 is built from 12 residues. The V end lost 6 bases, the J end lost 4 bases, and 9 bases lay between the germline ends. Germline assignment: CDR1 MNHEY and CDR2 SVGAGI. The CDR3 DNA reads TGTGCCAGCAGCACACGGGGCACTGAAGCTTTCTTT. Protein: CASSTRGTEAFF.

This rearrangement joins TRBV6-5 to TRBJ2-1, with 9 bases matching TRBD1. Per the germline V gene, CDR1 is MNHEY and CDR2 is SVGAGI. The CDR3 extends over 15 amino acids. The junction had 10 bases not matched to a gene; V was cut back by 6 bases and J by 7 bases. CDR3 sequence: CASRRTGQGGNEQFF. CDR3 sequence (DNA): TGTGCCAGCAGACGTACGGGACAGGGAGGGAATGAGCAGTTCTTC.

This rearrangement joins TRBV18 to TRBJ2-7; the D gene is possibly TRBD1 (5 bases). V was cut by 6 bases and J by 5 bases, with 14 bases left in between. Per germline, CDR1 KGHSH and CDR2 LQKENI. The CDR3 runs 13 residues. The CDR3 region has the DNA TGTGCCAGCTCGCAGGACATTCAAAACGAGCAGTACTTC. This gives the protein CASSQDIQNEQYF. Full variable domain (rest looked up from reference TRBV18 and TRBJ2-7): NAGVMQNPRHLVRRRGQEARLRCSPMKGHSHVYWYRQLPEEGLKFMVYLQKENIIDESGMPKERFSAEFPKEGPSILRIQQVVRGDSAAYFCASSQDIQNEQYFGPGTRLTVT.

In DNA, the CDR3 is TGTGCCAGCAGCTCCACCCGACTAGCGGAGGGGGAGCAGTACTTC. As protein: CASSSTRLAEGEQYF. The chain joins TRBV11-2 to TRBJ2-7; 9 bases are a match to TRBD2. Germline CDR1 SGHAT, CDR2 FQNNGV. The trim removed 4 bases at V and 7 bases at J, leaving 11 bases unmatched. This CDR3 has 15 residues.

Here the CDR3 DNA reads TGTGCCAGCAGCTTCCGGAGAGCCTACAATGAGCAGTTCTTC. Translated, it gives CASSFRRAYNEQFF. J is TRBJ2-1 and V is TRBV5-8; D is uncertain. Trimming took 2 bases from V and 2 from J, leaving 8 bases between them. There are 14 residues in the CDR3. Germline V gene lookup returns CDR1 SGHTS and CDR2 YDEGEE.

The CDR3 region is CSVEVLGQAMREQYF. CDR3 coding DNA: TGCAGCGTTGAAGTCCTAGGACAGGCCATGCGCGAGCAGTACTTC. The rearrangement links TRBV29-1 to TRBJ2-7; 7 bases align to TRBD1. The CDR3 is made up of 15 amino acids. The junction had 12 bases not matched to a gene; V was cut back by 1 base and J by 6 bases. Germline V gene sequence: CDR1 SQVTM, CDR2 ANQGSEA.

The rearrangement joins TRBV11-2 to TRBJ2-2; TRBD2 is a possible D gene (6 bases). This CDR3 is built from 17 residues. Trimming shortened V by 3 bases and J by 1 base, and 15 bases separated the two germline ends. Per germline, CDR1 SGHAT and CDR2 FQNNGV. Here the CDR3 reads CASSLAWGLRNTGELFF. The CDR3 DNA is TGTGCCAGCAGCTTGGCTTGGGGACTCAGGAACACCGGGGAGCTGTTTTTT.

CDR3 DNA: TGTGCCAGCCGTAACAGGGGTTCGGCGAATGAGCAGTTCTTC. Its translation is CASRNRGSANEQFF. The rearrangement joins TRBV28 to TRBJ2-1, with 7 positions matching TRBD1. Germline CDR1 and CDR2: MDHEN and SYDVKM. V was pared by 8 bases and J by 7 bases, with 11 bases of the junction left unmatched. The length of the CDR3 is 14 residues.

The chain combines TRBV5-6 with TRBJ1-1, with 7 bases that match TRBD1. The CDR3 is 16 residues long. Germline V gives CDR1 SGHDT, CDR2 YYEEEE. The V segment lost 0 bases and the J segment 5 bases; nucleotides outside the gene matches: 10. CDR3 residues: CASSLAGDSAYTEAFF. The CDR3 coding sequence is TGTGCCAGCAGCTTGGCGGGGGACAGCGCATATACTGAAGCTTTCTTT.

The chain links TRBV6-5 to TRBJ2-7; TRBD2 is a possible D gene (5 bases). Germline V gene lookup returns CDR1 MNHEY and CDR2 SVGAGI. This CDR3 contains 15 residues. The V end was cut by 5 bases, the J end by 0 bases, with 14 bases between. Here the CDR3 reads CASSPIATVSYEQYF. The CDR3 coding sequence is TGTGCCAGCAGTCCCATAGCGACGGTCTCCTACGAGCAGTACTTC.

This chain uses TRBV5-1 with TRBJ1-2; 10 bases map to TRBD1. J was trimmed by 9 bases and V by 0 bases; bases with no gene match: 2. The germline V gene encodes CDR1 SGHRS and CDR2 YFSETQ. CDR3 length: 13 amino acids. The DNA for the CDR3 is TGCGCCAGCAGCTTGGTGGGACAGGGGAGCTACACCTTC. The encoded protein is CASSLVGQGSYTF.

The rearrangement joins TRBV19 to TRBJ1-4; TRBD1 is a possible D gene (5 bases). Trimming took off 8 bases at V and 5 bases at J, with 21 bases between the two ends. The CDR3 runs 16 residues. Germline lookup yields CDR1 LNHDA and CDR2 SQIVND (reference sequence). CDR3 sequence: CASQGRMRQLNEKLFF. The CDR3 region has the DNA TGTGCCAGTCAAGGGCGGATGCGACAGTTGAATGAAAAACTGTTTTTT. Full variable domain (outside the CDR3, taken from reference TRBV19 and TRBJ1-4): DGGITQSPKYLFRKEGQNVTLSCEQNLNHDAMYWYRQDPGQGLRLIYYSQIVNDFQKGDIAEGYSVSREKKESFPLTVTSAQKNPTAFYLCASQGRMRQLNEKLFFGSGTQLSVL.

The sample holds one count of this clone. This rearrangement joins TRBV27 to TRBJ2-6; D remains unclear. V was shortened by 6 bases and J by 0 bases, with 12 bases between the two germline ends. The germline gives CDR1 MNHEY, CDR2 SMNVEV (reference sequence). CDR3 length: 16 amino acids. CDR3 sequence reads: CASRRSPNSGANVLTF. The CDR3 nucleotides read TGTGCCAGCAGGCGTAGTCCAAACTCTGGGGCCAACGTCCTGACTTTC.